This paragraph covers one T cell receptor (beta chain) sequence. Its antigen is currently unknown. PCR amplification relied on 60 Vbeta primers (plus 13 Jbeta primers). Generated by immunoSEQ multiplex PCR, the TCRdb table keeps only in-frame clones and is missing some. Here the sample spans over 130,000 clones, around 86% being singletons. These data come from a study of cytomegalovirus exposure and HLA in healthy donors. The germline CDR1 and CDR2 sequences are SQVTM and ANQGSEA. Trimming took off 4 bases at V and 0 bases at J, with 7 bases between the two ends. This CDR3 spans 12 amino acids. Study findings and constraints: Later genetic work tied a missense DCLRE1C variant to beta-chain V and J trimming. Near-uniform donor sequencing depth was presumed by presence/absence analyses. When the data were analyzed later, several of the most significant clusters appeared to be linked to common viral pathogens.

The sample consisted of PBMCs. The origin of this receptor is a female donor in good health and CMV-seronegative. J is TRBJ2-7 and V is TRBV29-1; tentative D call: TRBD1 (5 bases). For the CDR3, the DNA is TGCAGCGTTGCGGACATCTCCTACGAGCAGTACTTC. Protein product: CSVADISYEQYF.